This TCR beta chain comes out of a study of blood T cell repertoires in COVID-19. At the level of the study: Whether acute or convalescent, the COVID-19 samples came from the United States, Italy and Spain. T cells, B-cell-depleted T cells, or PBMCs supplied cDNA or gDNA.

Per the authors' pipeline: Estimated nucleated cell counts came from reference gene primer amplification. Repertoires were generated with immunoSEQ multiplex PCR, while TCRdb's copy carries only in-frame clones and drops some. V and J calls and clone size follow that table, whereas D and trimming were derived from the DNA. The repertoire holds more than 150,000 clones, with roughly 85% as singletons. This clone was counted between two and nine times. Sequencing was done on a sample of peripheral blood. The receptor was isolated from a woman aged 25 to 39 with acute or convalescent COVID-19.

The CDR3 is CASSFSLITGEKLFF. In DNA form, the CDR3 reads TGTGCCAGCAGTTTTAGCCTAATCACAGGGGAAAAACTGTTTTTT. J is TRBJ1-4 and V is TRBV28; maybe TRBD1 (6 bases). V shed 3 bases and J shed 8 bases, with 16 bases lying between them. This CDR3 region has 15 residues. The germline CDR1 and CDR2 sequences are MDHEN and SYDVKM.